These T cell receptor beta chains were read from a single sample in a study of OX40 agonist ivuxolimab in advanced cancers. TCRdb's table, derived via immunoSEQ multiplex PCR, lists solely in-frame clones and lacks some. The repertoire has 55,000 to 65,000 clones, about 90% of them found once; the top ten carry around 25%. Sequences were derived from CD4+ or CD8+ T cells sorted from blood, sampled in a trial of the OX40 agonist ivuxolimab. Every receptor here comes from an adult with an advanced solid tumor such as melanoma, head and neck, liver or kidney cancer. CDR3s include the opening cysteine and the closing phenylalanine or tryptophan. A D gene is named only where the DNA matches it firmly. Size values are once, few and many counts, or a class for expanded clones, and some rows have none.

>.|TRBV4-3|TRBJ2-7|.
CASSQDRGYRASPYEQYF
TGCGCCAGCAGCCAAGATCGCGGGTACAGGGCCTCGCCCTACGAGCAGTACTTC
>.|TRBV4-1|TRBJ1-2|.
CASSQDERTTRYTF
TGCGCCAGCAGCCAAGATGAAAGAACGACAAGATACACCTTC
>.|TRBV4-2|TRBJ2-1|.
CASSQDHSSYNEQFF
TGTGCCAGCAGCCAAGACCACAGCTCCTACAATGAGCAGTTCTTC
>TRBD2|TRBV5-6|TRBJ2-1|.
CASSPRITSAYNEQFF
TGTGCCAGCAGTCCCCGCATCACTAGCGCCTACAATGAGCAGTTCTTC
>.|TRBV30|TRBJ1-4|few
CAWSVQGIELFF
TGTGCCTGGAGTGTGCAGGGAATTGAACTGTTTTTT
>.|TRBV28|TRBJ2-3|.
CASSSLTDTQYF
TGTGCCAGCAGTTCCCTCACAGATACGCAGTATTTT
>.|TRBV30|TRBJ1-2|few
CALGGRTLYGYTF
TGTGCCCTCGGAGGGAGGACCCTTTATGGCTACACCTTC
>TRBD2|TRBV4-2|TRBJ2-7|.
CASSQEFYGSGVVEQYF
TGTGCCAGCAGCCAAGAGTTCTACGGCAGCGGGGTGGTTGAGCAGTACTTC
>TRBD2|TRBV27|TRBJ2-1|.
CASSEREAYNEQFF
TGTGCCAGCAGTGAGCGGGAGGCCTACAATGAGCAGTTCTTC
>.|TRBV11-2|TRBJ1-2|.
CASSLGQIYGYTF
TGTGCCAGCAGCTTAGGGCAGATCTATGGCTACACCTTC
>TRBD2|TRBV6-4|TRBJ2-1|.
CASRAHSGGLSFSVNEQFF
TGTGCCAGCAGGGCCCATAGCGGGGGCCTTTCGTTCTCCGTCAATGAGCAGTTCTTC
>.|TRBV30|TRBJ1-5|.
CAWSVGVGRDQPQHF
TGCGCCTGGAGTGTGGGTGTCGGTAGGGATCAGCCCCAGCATTTT
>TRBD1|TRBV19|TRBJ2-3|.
CASSIVKDRAQYF
TGTGCCAGTAGTATAGTTAAGGACAGGGCGCAGTATTTT
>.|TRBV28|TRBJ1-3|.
CASSLFRVSGNTIYF
TGTGCCAGCAGTTTATTTAGGGTCTCTGGAAACACCATATATTTT
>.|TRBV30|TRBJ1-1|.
CAWSGGSAMNTEAFF
TGTGCCTGGAGTGGAGGGTCAGCTATGAACACTGAAGCTTTCTTT
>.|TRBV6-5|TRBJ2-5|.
CASSLAFQETQYF
TGTGCCAGCAGTTTGGCTTTCCAAGAGACCCAGTACTTC
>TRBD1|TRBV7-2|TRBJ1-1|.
CASSLGTGGRTEAFF
TGTGCCAGCAGCTTAGGGACAGGGGGCAGGACTGAAGCTTTCTTT
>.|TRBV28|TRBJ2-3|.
CASSRMVTVTDTQYF
TGTGCCAGCAGTCGCATGGTGACTGTCACAGATACGCAGTATTTT
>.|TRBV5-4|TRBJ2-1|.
CASSLDLSGYEQFF
TGTGCCAGCAGCTTGGATCTTAGTGGCTATGAGCAGTTCTTC
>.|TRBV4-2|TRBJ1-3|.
CASSQEGVAGNTIYF
TGTGCCAGCAGCCAAGAGGGGGTGGCTGGAAACACCATATATTTT
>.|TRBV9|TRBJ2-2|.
CASSVGGSRWTNTGELFF
TGTGCCAGCAGCGTAGGGGGTTCCAGGTGGACGAACACCGGGGAGCTGTTTTTT
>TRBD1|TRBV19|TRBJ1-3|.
CASENPRQGSGNTIYF
TGTGCCAGTGAGAATCCTCGACAGGGGAGTGGAAACACCATATATTTT
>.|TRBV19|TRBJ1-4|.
CASSWGATNEKLFF
TGTGCCAGTAGTTGGGGTGCAACTAATGAAAAACTGTTTTTT
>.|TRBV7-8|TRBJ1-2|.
CASSLAQSAAYGYTF
TGTGCCAGCAGCTTAGCACAGTCGGCAGCTTATGGCTACACCTTC
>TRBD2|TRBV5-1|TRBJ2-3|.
CASSPGLAGGTDTQYF
TGCGCCAGCAGCCCGGGACTAGCGGGGGGCACAGATACGCAGTATTTT
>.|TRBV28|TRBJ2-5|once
CASSLEETQYF
TGTGCCAGCAGTTTGGAAGAGACCCAGTACTTC
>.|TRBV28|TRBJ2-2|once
CASSPNSGELFF
TGTGCCAGCAGTCCAAATTCCGGGGAGCTGTTTTTT
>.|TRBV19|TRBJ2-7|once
CASSSNRKNEQYF
TGTGCCAGTAGTTCCAACCGGAAGAACGAGCAGTACTTC
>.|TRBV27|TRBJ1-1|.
CASSSGASRNTEAFF
TGTGCCAGCAGTTCAGGGGCTAGTAGGAACACTGAAGCTTTCTTT
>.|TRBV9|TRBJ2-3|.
CASSVVTSTDTQYF
TGTGCCAGCAGCGTAGTTACGAGCACAGATACGCAGTATTTT
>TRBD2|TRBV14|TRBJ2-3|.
CASSPLGLAGEDTQYF
TGTGCCAGCAGCCCCCTCGGACTAGCGGGGGAAGATACGCAGTATTTT
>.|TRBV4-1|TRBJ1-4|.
CASSQEWAMGGGEKLFF
TGCGCCAGCAGCCAAGAATGGGCCATGGGGGGAGGGGAAAAACTGTTTTTT
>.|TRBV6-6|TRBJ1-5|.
CASSYSTGSNQPQHF
TGTGCCAGCAGTTACTCTACAGGGAGCAATCAGCCCCAGCATTTT
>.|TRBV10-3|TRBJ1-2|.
CAISVSMGHNYGYTF
TGTGCCATCAGTGTTAGTATGGGACATAACTATGGCTACACCTTC
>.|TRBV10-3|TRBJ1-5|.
CAISEWGQPQHF
TGTGCCATCAGTGAGTGGGGTCAGCCCCAGCATTTT
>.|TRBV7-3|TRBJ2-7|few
CASSLTRYYEQYF
TGTGCCAGCAGCTTAACCCGATACTACGAGCAGTACTTC
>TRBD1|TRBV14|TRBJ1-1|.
CASSEQGMNTEAFF
TGTGCCAGCAGCGAACAGGGGATGAACACTGAAGCTTTCTTT
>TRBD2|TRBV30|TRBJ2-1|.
CAWSLRDLLWLAGGEPYNEQFF
TGTGCCTGGAGTTTACGGGACCTCCTTTGGCTAGCGGGAGGGGAACCCTACAATGAGCAGTTCTTC
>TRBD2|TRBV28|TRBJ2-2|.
CATSTSGGKGGELFF
TGTGCCACCTCCACTAGCGGGGGGAAGGGCGGGGAGCTGTTTTTT
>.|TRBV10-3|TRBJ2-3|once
CAISDSQGATDTQYF
TGTGCCATCAGTGACTCACAGGGCGCCACAGATACGCAGTATTTT
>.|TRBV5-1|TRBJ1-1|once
CASSLTTDEVAFF
TGCGCCAGCAGCTTGACTACAGACGAGGTAGCTTTCTTT
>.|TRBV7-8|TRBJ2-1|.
CASSRRWADRTTGEQFF
TGTGCCAGCAGCCGCCGCTGGGCAGACCGCACCACGGGTGAGCAGTTCTTC
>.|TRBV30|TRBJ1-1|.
CAWGGGWNEAFF
TGTGCCTGGGGAGGGGGTTGGAATGAAGCTTTCTTT
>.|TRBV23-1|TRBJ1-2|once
CASSQCEGRRYGYTF
TGCGCCAGCAGTCAATGTGAGGGGCGGAGATATGGCTACACCTTC
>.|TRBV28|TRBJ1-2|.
CASSSIAEGVHGYTF
TGTGCCAGCAGTTCGATCGCAGAGGGGGTTCATGGCTACACCTTC
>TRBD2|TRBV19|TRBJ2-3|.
CASSLGLAGGTDTQYF
TGTGCCAGTAGTCTGGGACTAGCGGGGGGCACAGATACGCAGTATTTT
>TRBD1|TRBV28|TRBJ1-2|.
CASSLGTGHSSIYGYTF
TGTGCCAGCAGTTTAGGGACAGGCCATTCGTCTATCTATGGCTACACCTTC
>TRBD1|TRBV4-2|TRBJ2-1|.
CASSQESGQGKNEQFF
TGTGCCAGCAGCCAAGAATCAGGACAGGGAAAAAATGAGCAGTTCTTC
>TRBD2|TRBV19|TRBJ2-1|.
CASNSKELAGMEQFF
TGTGCCAGTAACAGTAAGGAACTAGCGGGAATGGAGCAGTTCTTC
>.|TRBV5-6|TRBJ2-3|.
CASIPAAVGYTDTQYF
TGTGCCAGCATCCCCGCGGCGGTAGGCTACACAGATACGCAGTATTTT
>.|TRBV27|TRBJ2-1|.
CASSLSIQGGLGRPGLNEQFF
TGTGCCAGCAGTTTATCGATTCAAGGGGGGTTGGGTCGACCGGGGCTCAATGAGCAGTTCTTC
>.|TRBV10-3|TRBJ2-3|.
CAIRGGLIPTDTQYF
TGTGCCATCAGAGGGGGACTCATCCCCACAGATACGCAGTATTTT
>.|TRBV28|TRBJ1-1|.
CASSLRAAVWTEAFF
TGTGCCAGCAGTTTACGGGCGGCGGTGTGGACTGAAGCTTTCTTT
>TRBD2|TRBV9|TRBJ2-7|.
CASSVASGEQYF
TGTGCCAGCAGCGTCGCTAGCGGCGAGCAGTACTTC
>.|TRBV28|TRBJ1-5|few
CASSLYPGAASNQPQHF
TGTGCCAGCAGTTTGTATCCCGGGGCAGCTAGCAATCAGCCCCAGCATTTT